What follows are 13 T cell receptor beta chains derived from one specimen sequenced in a study of shared clonotypes between healthy human individuals. Produced via immunoSEQ multiplex PCR; TCRdb's table is partial and in-frame only. The table shows roughly 2.6 million clones, with more than 80% occurring only once. The sample consisted of naive CD4+ T cells sorted from blood. Sample subset: CD45RA+ positively selected. All receptors derive from a man between 18 and 29 years old in good health.

Concerning this clone: At one boundary the junction diverges from the germline segment, which might be a read error. The rearrangement links TRBV11-2 to TRBJ1-1; D is undetermined. The CDR3 runs 14 residues. Germline loops: CDR1 SGHAT, CDR2 FQNNGV. The CDR3 loop is CASTQPGQDPRGIF. In nucleotides, the CDR3 is TGTGCCAGCACCCAGCCCGGGCAGGACCCCCGAGGGATCTTT.

The V and J genes are TRBV27 and TRBJ2-3, with 7 bases identical to TRBD1. After removal of 8 bases from V and 2 bases from J, the junction contained 10 bases not matched to a gene. The CDR3 covers 15 residues. The germline gives CDR1 MNHEY, CDR2 SMNVEV (reference sequence). The CDR3 DNA reads TGTGCCAGCGCTCGACAGGGAGTAAACACAGATACGCAGTATTTT. This gives the protein CASARQGVNTDTQYF.

The rearrangement joins TRBV5-6 to TRBJ1-1, with 8 bases matching TRBD1. J gave up 4 bases and V 1 base, and 6 bases lay outside the gene matches. Germline V gene data show CDR1 as SGHDT and CDR2 as YYEEEE. The CDR3 is 15 residues long. The CDR3, as DNA: TGTGCCAGCAGCTTGCCCGGACAGGGTGGCACTGAAGCTTTCTTT. Translating it yields CASSLPGQGGTEAFF.

The chain is built from TRBV9 and TRBJ1-1; maybe TRBD1 (5 bases). This CDR3 is built from 14 residues. The germline CDR1 and CDR2 sequences are SGDLS and YYNGEE. Trimming stripped 0 bases from V and 3 bases from J, with 9 bases between. CDR3 protein: CASSVDRFDTEAFF. For the CDR3, the DNA is TGTGCCAGCAGCGTAGACAGGTTTGACACTGAAGCTTTCTTT.

A word on this clone: Other DNA sequences in this sample translate to the same CDR3. The chain is built from TRBV7-2 and TRBJ2-1; D unclear. Germline lookup yields CDR1 SGHTA and CDR2 FQGNSA. Trimming pared 5 bases from V and 7 bases from J, leaving 6 bases between. This CDR3 has 11 amino acids. CDR3 sequence reads: CASSPKNEQFF. In DNA, the CDR3 is TGTGCCAGCAGCCCCAAGAATGAGCAGTTCTTC.

On this clone itself: The sample has other DNA sequences that encode this CDR3 too. V gene TRBV6-5 combines with J gene TRBJ1-1, with TRBD1 matching 7 bases. The germline V gene has CDR1 MNHEY and CDR2 SVGAGI. There are 14 residues in the CDR3. V lost 2 bases to trimming and J lost 4 bases; unmatched junction nucleotides: 4. The chain's CDR3 is CASSYRSGGTEAFF. The CDR3 nucleotides read TGTGCCAGCAGTTACCGCTCAGGGGGCACTGAAGCTTTCTTT.

The rearrangement joins TRBV6-6 to TRBJ1-5, with D unclear. The V gene lost 6 bases and the J gene lost 1 base, with 10 bases spanning the gap. CDR1 and CDR2 from the germline V gene are MNHNY and SVGAGI (reference sequence). The CDR3 loop spans 14 amino acids. The CDR3 protein is CASSSQASNQPQHF. CDR3 DNA: TGTGCCAGCAGCAGCCAGGCCAGCAATCAGCCCCAGCATTTT.

The rearrangement links TRBV9 to TRBJ2-2; TRBD2 aligns across 12 bases. Looked up from germline, CDR1 is SGDLS and CDR2 is YYNGEE. Unmatched junction bases numbered 6, after V lost 4 bases and J lost 5 bases. The CDR3 loop spans 16 amino acids. The chain's CDR3 is CASSMTSGSGTGELFF. The CDR3 DNA sequence: TGTGCCAGCAGCATGACTAGCGGGAGTGGGACCGGGGAGCTGTTTTTT.

This rearrangement joins TRBV2 to TRBJ2-2, with TRBD1 matching 9 bases. The CDR3 length is 16 residues. V lost 6 bases and J lost 3; bases outside the gene matches: 8. Germline loops: CDR1 SNHLY, CDR2 FYNNEI. CDR3 nucleotides: TGTGCCAGCAGCGTAACAGGGGGCAGGTACACCGGGGAGCTGTTTTTT. As protein: CASSVTGGRYTGELFF.

This clone appeared once. V usage is TRBV30 and J usage is TRBJ2-1; perhaps D is TRBD1 or TRBD2 (5 bases each). This CDR3 is 13 amino acids long. Per the germline V gene, CDR1 is GTSNPN and CDR2 is SVGIG (reference sequence). Trimming shortened V by 1 base and J by 5 bases, and 9 bases separated the two germline ends. CDR3 amino acids: CAWSGGTHNEQFF. Here the CDR3 DNA reads TGTGCCTGGAGTGGAGGGACCCACAATGAGCAGTTCTTC.

V and J are TRBV30 and TRBJ1-4; D possibly corresponds to TRBD1 (5 bases). The CDR3 loop spans 13 amino acids. The germline CDR1 and CDR2 sequences are GTSNPN and SVGIG (reference sequence). V lost 2 bases and J 10 bases, leaving 14 bases between the germline ends. The CDR3 coding sequence is TGTGCCTGGAGTCTAGGGGATTTTGGAAAACTGTTTTTT. It codes for CAWSLGDFGKLFF.

The chain combines TRBV29-1 with TRBJ1-2, with a tentative D call TRBD1 (5 bases). V lost 7 bases and J lost 0, with 15 bases in between. The CDR3 has 14 residues. Germline CDR1 and CDR2: SQVTM and ANQGSEA. The CDR3 DNA reads TGCAGCGCTGGATACAGGTCCACTAACTATGGCTACACCTTC. The encoded protein is CSAGYRSTNYGYTF.

Of note for this clone: Distinct nucleotide sequences in the sample also encode this CDR3. V and J are TRBV7-3 and TRBJ1-1; D not resolved. The CDR3 extends over 14 amino acids. Per the germline V gene, CDR1 is SGHTA and CDR2 is FQGTGA. V was cut by 0 bases and J by 1 base, with 6 bases left in between. CDR3 protein: CASSLTAGNTEAFF. In nucleotides, the CDR3 is TGTGCCAGCAGCTTAACAGCAGGGAACACTGAAGCTTTCTTT.